What follows are 14 T cell receptor beta chains derived from one specimen sequenced in a study of CD8+ T cells in alopecia areata. The treatment is: oral pan-JAK inhibitor, 5-10 mg twice daily. Extracted RNA was reverse transcribed, and the resulting cDNA served as sequencing template. Repertoires were generated with immunoSEQ multiplex PCR, while TCRdb's copy carries only in-frame clones and drops some. The sample lists a few hundred thousand clones, approximately 57% seen once, with approximately 1.4% in the top ten. The source material was CD4+ T cells sorted from blood, sampled at week 4, from a patient treated with tofacitinib. The receptors here all came from a human donor with alopecia areata.

The table lists this clone with a count of one. In DNA, the CDR3 is TGTGCCAGCAGCAACCTTGCGGGACTACAAGAGACCCAGTACTTC. Protein product: CASSNLAGLQETQYF. The chain is built from TRBV7-9 and TRBJ2-5, with 7 bases lining up with TRBD2. Germline lookup yields CDR1 SEHNR and CDR2 FQNEAQ (reference sequence). CDR3 size: 15 residues. Trimming took 5 bases from V and 2 from J; bases not matched to a gene: 8.

The chain employs TRBV7-8 and TRBJ2-7; 8 bases are a match to TRBD1. Germline-derived CDR1 and CDR2 are SGHVS and FQNEAQ. The V and J ends lost 3 bases and 2 bases, in that order; junction bases with no gene match: 6. CDR3 length: 15 residues. The CDR3 loop reads CASSLAGTGTYEQYF. As DNA, the CDR3 is TGTGCCAGCAGCTTGGCCGGGACAGGAACCTACGAGCAGTACTTC.

The chain employs TRBV4-3 and TRBJ2-5; unclear D gene. Trimming stripped 0 bases from V and 5 bases from J, with 7 bases between. The germline V gene encodes CDR1 LGHNA and CDR2 YSLEER. The CDR3 covers 13 residues. The CDR3 reads CASSQDFRETQYF. DNA for the CDR3: TGCGCCAGCAGCCAAGATTTTCGGGAGACCCAGTACTTC.

The CDR3 spells CASSATSGGLAYEQYF. CDR3 sequence (DNA): TGTGCCAGCAGTGCAACTAGCGGGGGCTTGGCCTACGAGCAGTACTTC. J is TRBJ2-7 and V is TRBV6-1; 11 bases align to TRBD2. Germline loops: CDR1 MNHNS, CDR2 SASEGT. This CDR3 comprises 16 residues. V shed 4 bases and J 2 bases; nucleotides not matched to a gene: 7.

V and J are TRBV4-3 and TRBJ2-2, with a tentative D call TRBD2 (5 bases). The ends were cut back, 0 bases at V and 5 bases at J, with 19 bases in the middle. The length of the CDR3 is 18 residues. Germline CDR1 is LGHNA and CDR2 is YSLEER. The CDR3, as DNA: TGCGCCAGCAGCCAAGAAAGCGGACGATTACGGTGGACCGGGGAGCTGTTTTTT. Encoded protein: CASSQESGRLRWTGELFF.

V usage is TRBV11-2 and J usage is TRBJ2-1; D gene ambiguous. The CDR3 length is 15 residues. Germline assignment: CDR1 SGHAT and CDR2 FQNNGV. V was shortened by 0 bases and J by 9 bases, with 15 bases between the two germline ends. CDR3 sequence reads: CASSLDSYGSAEQFF. CDR3 bases: TGTGCCAGCAGCTTAGATAGCTATGGCTCTGCTGAGCAGTTCTTC.

The chain has TRBV4-3 and TRBJ2-3; possible D gene TRBD1, 5 bases. This CDR3 spans 15 amino acids. With 0 bases removed from V and 5 bases from J, the gap between germline ends came to 12 bases. Germline V CDR1 and CDR2: LGHNA, YSLEER. DNA of the CDR3: TGCGCCAGCAGCCAAGATTTGGCAGGGCAAGATACGCAGTATTTT. Its protein is CASSQDLAGQDTQYF.

CDR3 sequence (DNA): TGCGCCAGCAGCCCCGGGTGGTCGGAGACCCAGTACTTC. This gives the protein CASSPGWSETQYF. The genes are TRBV4-3 and TRBJ2-5; D ambiguous. The V gene's germline CDR1 is LGHNA and CDR2 YSLEER. The CDR3 runs 13 residues. Trimming removed 4 bases at V and 5 bases at J, with 11 bases between.

V and J are TRBV30 and TRBJ2-7, with unresolved D. The V end lost 0 bases, the J end lost 2 bases, and 11 bases lay between the germline ends. The germline V gene encodes CDR1 GTSNPN and CDR2 SVGIG (reference sequence). This CDR3 comprises 14 residues. In nucleotides, the CDR3 is TGTGCCTGGAGTGTGGTGGCGCTGCCCTACGAGCAGTACTTC. It codes for CAWSVVALPYEQYF.

This clone was detected ten times or more. The V gene is TRBV15, the J gene TRBJ2-3; a possible D gene is TRBD2 (5 bases). This CDR3 has 16 amino acids. Trimming took off 0 bases at V and 4 bases at J, with 14 bases between the two ends. Germline values: CDR1 LNHNV, CDR2 YYDKDF (reference sequence). The CDR3 loop is CATSRDLVEGADTQYF. The CDR3 nucleotides read TGTGCCACCAGCAGAGATCTGGTTGAGGGCGCAGATACGCAGTATTTT.

This clone was observed at least ten times. The V and J genes are TRBV15 and TRBJ1-5, with D hard to call. The CDR3 is 15 residues long. Germline CDR1 reads LNHNV; CDR2 reads YYDKDF (reference sequence). Between the trimmed V and J ends, which lost 0 bases and 2 bases, there was a span of 8 bases. CDR3 residues: CATSRETTGNQPQHF. The CDR3 DNA reads as TGTGCCACCAGCAGAGAGACAACGGGCAATCAGCCCCAGCATTTT.

V and J are TRBV30 and TRBJ2-6; the D call may be TRBD1 or TRBD2 (5 bases each). CDR3 length: 13 residues. Trimming removed 8 bases at V and 3 bases at J, with 11 bases between. In germline, CDR1 is GTSNPN, CDR2 SVGIG (reference sequence). CDR3 sequence: CARGANGANVLTF. Written as DNA, the CDR3 is TGTGCCCGAGGGGCTAATGGGGCCAACGTCCTGACTTTC.

This clone has only a few counts. Other DNA variants within this sample encode the same CDR3. The rearrangement joins TRBV7-2 to TRBJ1-1; no clear D. Germline assignment: CDR1 SGHTA and CDR2 FQGNSA. The CDR3 runs to 12 residues. Deletions cut 5 bases from V and 1 base from J, with 5 bases between. The CDR3 region is CASSRENTEAFF. The CDR3 bases are TGTGCCAGCAGCCGTGAGAACACTGAAGCTTTCTTT.

The chain is built from TRBV9 and TRBJ1-1, with unresolved D. Germline values: CDR1 SGDLS, CDR2 YYNGEE. The V end lost 3 bases, the J end lost 6 bases, and 21 bases lay between the germline ends. The CDR3 runs to 16 residues. The CDR3 sequence is CASSAEQDPGAAEAFF. In nucleotides, the CDR3 is TGTGCCAGCAGCGCAGAACAAGACCCCGGCGCGGCTGAAGCTTTCTTT.